Listed here are 2 T cell receptor beta chains from one sample, sequenced in a study of T cells in localized non-small cell lung cancer. Method: immunoSEQ multiplex PCR; TCRdb's copy keeps in-frame clones and lacks some. This sample has about 45,000 clones, with 81% found just once. The material was peripheral blood mononuclear cells, obtained before any cancer treatment. These receptors were collected from a man between 35 and 75 years old with stage III lung adenocarcinoma.

The chain is built from TRBV7-6 and TRBJ2-5, with 8 bases aligning to TRBD2. Germline V lookup: CDR1 SGHVS, CDR2 FNYEAQ. CDR3 length equals 16 residues. Trimming took 1 base from V and 3 from J; bases not matched to a gene: 7. The CDR3 protein is CASSLERVSGEETQYF. The CDR3 nucleotides read TGTGCCAGCAGCTTAGAAAGAGTTAGCGGGGAAGAGACCCAGTACTTC.

The chain recombines TRBV7-9 with TRBJ2-2; D ambiguous. With 4 bases removed from V and 2 bases from J, the gap between germline ends came to 8 bases. Per germline, CDR1 SEHNR and CDR2 FQNEAQ (reference sequence). This CDR3 has 14 residues. CDR3 nucleotide sequence: TGTGCCAGCAGCTACCCTTCAAACACCGGGGAGCTGTTTTTT. It yields the protein CASSYPSNTGELFF.